Following are 19 T cell receptor beta chains from one sample sequenced in a study of PD-1 blockade in classical Hodgkin lymphoma. Here immunoSEQ multiplex PCR was the method, and the copy in TCRdb shows in-frame clones only, minus some. This sample carries nearly 100,000 clones, approximately 80% of them seen once, and the ten largest clones take 12%. Relapse after autologous stem cell transplantation occurred in every patient, and brentuximab vedotin exposure varied. The sample was peripheral blood mononuclear cells (PBMCs), taken at baseline. The source is a human donor with classical Hodgkin lymphoma.

The chain carries TRBV5-1 and TRBJ2-2; the D call may be TRBD1 or TRBD2 (5 bases each). The CDR3 is 14 amino acids. Germline V gives CDR1 SGHRS, CDR2 YFSETQ. Trimming stripped 4 bases from V and 4 bases from J, with 11 bases between. The CDR3 DNA sequence: TGCGCCAGCAGCCGTGAGGGGACCACCGGGGAGCTGTTTTTT. Translated, it gives CASSREGTTGELFF. Using reference TRBV5-1 and TRBJ2-2 for the parts outside the CDR3, the full variable domain is KAGVTQTPRYLIKTRGQQVTLSCSPISGHRSVSWYQQTPGQGLQFLFEYFSETQRNKGNFPGRFSGRQFSNSRSEMNVSTLELGDSALYLCASSREGTTGELFFGEGSRLTVL.

The J gene is TRBJ2-7, the V gene TRBV6-5; maybe TRBD2 (6 bases). V lost 7 bases to trimming and J lost 2 bases, with 15 bases between them. Per germline, CDR1 MNHEY and CDR2 SVGAGI. There are 14 residues in the CDR3. This chain's CDR3 is CASKTGTYAYEQYF. In nucleotides, the CDR3 is TGTGCCAGCAAAACCGGGACTTATGCCTACGAGCAGTACTTC.

The V call is TRBV7-9, the J call TRBJ2-2; D is uncertain. The V and J ends lost 3 bases and 6 bases respectively, with 14 bases between them. CDR1 and CDR2 (germline): SEHNR, FQNEAQ (reference sequence). CDR3 length equals 15 residues. The CDR3: CASSFGLMGAGELFF. CDR3 bases: TGTGCCAGCAGCTTTGGGCTTATGGGCGCCGGGGAGCTGTTTTTT.

The chain couples TRBV13 to TRBJ2-1; TRBD1 matches 8 bases. Germline CDR1 PRHDT, CDR2 FYEKMQ (reference sequence). The ends lost 4 bases at V and 7 bases at J; junction bases unmatched: 9. This CDR3 has 15 amino acids. The CDR3 loop reads CASSSPRTGWNEQFF. The CDR3 coding sequence is TGTGCCAGCAGCTCACCCCGGACAGGGTGGAATGAGCAGTTCTTC.

The chain joins TRBV6-5 to TRBJ1-3; D call uncertain. The CDR3 contains 14 residues. V was pared by 7 bases and J by 2 bases, with 12 bases between. Germline V lookup: CDR1 MNHEY, CDR2 SVGAGI. As DNA, the CDR3 is TGTGCCAGCACCTATAGCCCCACTGGAAACACCATATATTTT. This translates into CASTYSPTGNTIYF.

The genes are TRBV5-1 and TRBJ2-5; maybe TRBD2 (5 bases). The CDR3 is 17 amino acids. Trimming pared 5 bases from V and 5 bases from J, leaving 25 bases between. Germline V gene sequence: CDR1 SGHRS, CDR2 YFSETQ. The CDR3: CASSLIREGGGGETQYF. The CDR3 bases are TGCGCCAGCAGTCTCATTCGCGAGGGCGGCGGAGGCGAGACCCAGTACTTC.

The chain employs TRBV30 and TRBJ1-5; D is uncertain. Per the germline V gene, CDR1 is GTSNPN and CDR2 is SVGIG (reference sequence). CDR3 length: 16 amino acids. V lost 4 bases to trimming and J lost 3 bases, with 19 bases between them. The CDR3, as DNA: TGTGCCTGGAACCAACTAAACGTCAAGGTCAATCAGCCCCAGCATTTT. This gives the protein CAWNQLNVKVNQPQHF.

The DNA for the CDR3 is TGTGCCACCAGCGGGCTGGGACTAGCGGGTAATGAGCAGTTCTTC. Translation: CATSGLGLAGNEQFF. The chain carries TRBV15 and TRBJ2-1; 12 nucleotides agree with TRBD2. V shed 5 bases and J 7 bases; nucleotides not matched to a gene: 6. Per the germline V gene, CDR1 is LNHNV and CDR2 is YYDKDF (reference sequence). The CDR3 runs to 15 residues.

The V call is TRBV5-1, the J call TRBJ1-3, with a weak D call TRBD1 (6 bases). The CDR3 runs to 16 residues. Deletions cut 0 bases from V and 4 bases from J, with 14 bases between. In germline, CDR1 is SGHRS, CDR2 YFSETQ. The CDR3 bases are TGCGCCAGCAGCTTGGCATCCGGGGGGCTAGGAAACACCATATATTTT. Translation: CASSLASGGLGNTIYF.

This clone was counted a few times. The rearrangement uses TRBV11-2 and TRBJ2-5; possible D gene TRBD2, 7 bases. The CDR3 has 15 residues. Trimming removed 3 bases at V and 1 base at J, with 12 bases between. Per germline, CDR1 SGHAT and CDR2 FQNNGV. The CDR3 here is CASSFSAGAQETQYF. The CDR3 DNA reads as TGTGCCAGCAGCTTTTCCGCGGGGGCCCAAGAGACCCAGTACTTC.

The chain links TRBV30 to TRBJ2-2; 7 bases map to TRBD2. CDR3 size: 14 residues. Looked up from germline, CDR1 is GTSNPN and CDR2 is SVGIG (reference sequence). Trimming cost V 3 bases and J 5 bases; bases outside gene matches: 6. CDR3 protein: CAWRTLALTGELFF. In DNA, the CDR3 is TGTGCCTGGAGGACACTAGCGCTAACCGGGGAGCTGTTTTTT.

The J gene is TRBJ2-1, the V gene TRBV29-1, with 8 nucleotides matching TRBD2. Looked up from germline, CDR1 is SQVTM and CDR2 is ANQGSEA. V lost 7 bases to trimming and J lost 1 base; unmatched junction nucleotides: 9. This CDR3 region has 15 residues. The CDR3, as DNA: TGCAGCGCCTCGACTAGCGTAGGATCCTACAATGAGCAGTTCTTC. It specifies CSASTSVGSYNEQFF.

The V and J genes are TRBV6-1 and TRBJ2-1, with 10 bases identical to TRBD1. Germline loops: CDR1 MNHNS, CDR2 SASEGT. After removal of 7 bases from V and 9 bases from J, the junction contained 6 bases not matched to a gene. The CDR3 loop spans 13 amino acids. The CDR3 sequence is CASTRDRGAEQFF. In DNA form, the CDR3 reads TGTGCCAGCACCCGGGACAGGGGAGCTGAGCAGTTCTTC.

The chain combines TRBV5-1 with TRBJ2-3, with 10 bases identical to TRBD2. CDR1 is SGHRS, CDR2 YFSETQ, per germline. The CDR3 is 16 residues long. V was pared by 4 bases and J by 2 bases, with 7 bases of the junction left unmatched. CDR3 sequence reads: CASSPISGGTTDTQYF. In DNA form, the CDR3 reads TGCGCCAGCAGCCCGATTAGCGGGGGGACCACAGATACGCAGTATTTT.

This clone occurred once. V is TRBV7-2 and J is TRBJ2-5, with D perhaps TRBD2 (6 bases). V gave up 1 base and J gave up 1 base, with 10 bases separating them. From germline, CDR1 is SGHTA and CDR2 FQGNSA. The length of the CDR3 is 15 residues. The CDR3 region has the DNA TGTGCCAGCAGCTTAGTTATAGCGGTCCAAGAGACCCAGTACTTC. The encoded protein is CASSLVIAVQETQYF.

This chain joins TRBV27 and TRBJ2-5; TRBD2 matches at 7 bases. Germline trimming cut 5 bases from V and 1 base from J; bases unmatched to any gene: 4. The CDR3 is made up of 14 amino acids. Looked up from germline, CDR1 is MNHEY and CDR2 is SMNVEV (reference sequence). CDR3 in amino acids: CASSPAGVQETQYF. DNA for the CDR3: TGTGCCAGCAGTCCGGCGGGGGTCCAAGAGACCCAGTACTTC.

The J gene is TRBJ2-2, the V gene TRBV6-1; 12 bases align to TRBD2. The CDR3 is 17 amino acids. Germline V gene lookup returns CDR1 MNHNS and CDR2 SASEGT. V was pared by 1 base and J by 2 bases, with 2 bases of the junction left unmatched. CDR3 in amino acids: CASSEGLAGANTGELFF. In DNA, the CDR3 is TGTGCCAGCAGTGAAGGACTAGCGGGAGCTAACACCGGGGAGCTGTTTTTT.

This rearrangement joins TRBV11-2 to TRBJ2-1, with TRBD2 matching 8 bases. V shed 5 bases and J 0 bases; nucleotides not matched to a gene: 12. CDR1 is SGHAT and CDR2 is FQNNGV in the germline V gene. The CDR3 loop spans 18 amino acids. The CDR3: CASSPGGAGDPSYNEQFF. The CDR3 DNA follows: TGTGCCAGCAGCCCCGGGGGAGCGGGAGACCCCTCCTACAATGAGCAGTTCTTC.

The chain recombines TRBV9 with TRBJ2-3, with 7 bases matching TRBD2. Germline trimming cut 4 bases from V and 6 bases from J; bases unmatched to any gene: 17. The germline V gene encodes CDR1 SGDLS and CDR2 YYNGEE. The CDR3 runs to 17 residues. This chain's CDR3 is CASSPLLGGLTWDTQYF. The CDR3 bases are TGTGCCAGCAGCCCCCTTCTGGGAGGGCTTACTTGGGATACGCAGTATTTT.